The source of this T cell receptor beta chain is a study of blood T cell repertoires in COVID-19 (dated by TCRdb to the early 2020s). For context, the study as a whole: Collaborator samples came from the United States, Italy and Spain and covered acute and convalescent phases of COVID-19. The prospective study material was composed of cDNA or gDNA derived from T cells, B-cell-depleted T cells, or PBMCs. Deeply sampled blood TCRbeta repertoires from subjects exposed to, actively infected with, or recovered from COVID-19 were included in the dataset. A freely available public database, intended as a resource for researchers studying the immune response to SARS-CoV-2, is where the repertoires were released. The samples were drawn from two sources: the first 160 participants of the ongoing ImmuneRACE study, and 1,254 subjects contributed by 6 global collaborators. Sample metadata almost always included a de-identified subject ID, COVID-19 status, age in years and sex. HLA class I and class II types, where available, came from metadata supplied by the sample provider rather than from assay-based typing. Study-wide conclusions, independent of this receptor: How much clinical and demographic metadata was included differed by source and by participant, and the metadata was provided uncurated.

Each collaborating institution followed its own protocols to collect whole blood in K2EDTA tubes. For TCRbeta analysis, collaborators shipped samples as frozen whole blood, isolated PBMCs, or DNA extracted from either of those sample types. Note on this clone: Its recognized antigen is unknown. The input lacks base qualities; no much larger clone sits a single base away.

Trimming takes 6 bases off V and 6 bases off J; junction bases not matched to a gene: 7. The CDR3 has 14 amino acids, counting the end cysteine and phenylalanine. The entry retains the CDR3 DNA only, 42 bases that are in frame from base 1. The germline V gene sets CDR1 to MDHEN and CDR2 to SYDVKM. TCRbeta CDR3 regions were amplified from genomic DNA using the immunoSEQ Assay, a bias-controlled multiplex PCR. Turning to the authors' computational methods: The number of nucleated cells in each sample was estimated from the amplification of reference gene primers within the assay. Sequence reads were collapsed and filtered to measure the absolute abundance of every unique TCRbeta CDR3 rearrangement. For each sample, productive Simpson clonality was calculated by taking the square root of Simpson's diversity index across productive rearrangements. The clones in this table, taken by TCRdb from immuneACCESS, are in-frame only. Not every clone is retained; where verified, under half of the shortfall comes from an unresolved V gene, and the cause of the rest is unknown. The D gene and trimming were derived from the DNA, and the V and J assignments and clone size from that table. The sample includes fewer than 300,000 clones, with roughly 85% observed a single time. The ten largest clones take up less than 15% of the sample.

The chain employs TRBV28 and TRBJ2-1; 8 bases in between match TRBD1. This clonotype was obtained from a human donor in a cohort sampled during active COVID-19. The sample consisted of peripheral blood. The encoded CDR3 is CASRKDRVGNEQFF. The DNA sequence is as follows: TGTGCCAGCAGGAAGGACAGGGTGGGCAATGAGCAGTTCTTC. This CDR3, with the reference TRBV28 and TRBJ2-1 proteins standing in past its ends, gives the full variable domain DVKVTQSSRYLVKRTGEKVFLECVQDMDHENMFWYRQDPGLGLRLIYFSYDVKMKEKGDIPEGYSVSREKKERFSLILESASTNQTSMYLCASRKDRVGNEQFFGPGTRLTVL.